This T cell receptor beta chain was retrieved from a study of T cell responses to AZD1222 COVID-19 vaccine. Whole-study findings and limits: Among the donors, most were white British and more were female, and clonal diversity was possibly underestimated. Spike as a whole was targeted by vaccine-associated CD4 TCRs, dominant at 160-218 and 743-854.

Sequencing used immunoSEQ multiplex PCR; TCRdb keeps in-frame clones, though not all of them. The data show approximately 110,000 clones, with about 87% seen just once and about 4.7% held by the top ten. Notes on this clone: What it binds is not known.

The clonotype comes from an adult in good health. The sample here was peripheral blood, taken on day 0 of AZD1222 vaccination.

This CDR3 reads CASNRLSGENTEAFF. In DNA, the CDR3 is TGTGCCAGTAATAGGTTGTCGGGGGAGAACACTGAAGCTTTCTTT. The V and J genes are TRBV19 and TRBJ1-1; perhaps TRBD1 as D (5 bases). This CDR3 contains 15 residues. Germline-derived CDR1 and CDR2 are LNHDA and SQIVND (reference sequence). Trimming pared 7 bases from V and 1 base from J, leaving 16 bases between. The variable domain in full, with the rest retrieved from reference TRBV19 and TRBJ1-1, is DGGITQSPKYLFRKEGQNVTLSCEQNLNHDAMYWYRQDPGQGLRLIYYSQIVNDFQKGDIAEGYSVSREKKESFPLTVTSAQKNPTAFYLCASNRLSGENTEAFFGQGTRLTVV.